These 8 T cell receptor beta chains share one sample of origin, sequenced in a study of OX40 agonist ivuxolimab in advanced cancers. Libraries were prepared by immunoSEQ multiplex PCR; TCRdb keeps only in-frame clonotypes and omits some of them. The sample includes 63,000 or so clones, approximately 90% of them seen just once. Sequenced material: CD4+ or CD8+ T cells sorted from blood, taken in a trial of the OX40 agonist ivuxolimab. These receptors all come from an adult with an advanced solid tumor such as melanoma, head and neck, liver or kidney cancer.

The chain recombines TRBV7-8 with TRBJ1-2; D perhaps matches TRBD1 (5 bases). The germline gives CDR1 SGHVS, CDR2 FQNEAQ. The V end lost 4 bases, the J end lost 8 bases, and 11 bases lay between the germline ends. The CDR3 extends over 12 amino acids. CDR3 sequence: CASSSGGRGYTF. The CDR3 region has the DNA TGTGCCAGCAGCTCCGGGGGAAGGGGCTACACCTTC. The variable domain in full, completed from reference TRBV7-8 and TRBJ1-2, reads GAGVSQSPRYKVAKRGQDVALRCDPISGHVSLFWYQQALGQGPEFLTYFQNEAQLDKSGLPSDRFFAERPEGSVSTLKIQRTQQEDSAVYLCASSSGGRGYTFGSGTRLTVV.

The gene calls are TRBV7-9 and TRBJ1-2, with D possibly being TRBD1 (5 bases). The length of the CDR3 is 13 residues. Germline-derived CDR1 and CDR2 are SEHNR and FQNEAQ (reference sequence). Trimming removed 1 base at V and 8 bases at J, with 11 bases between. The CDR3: CASSLEWRGGYTF. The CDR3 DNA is TGTGCCAGCAGCTTAGAATGGAGGGGAGGCTACACCTTC. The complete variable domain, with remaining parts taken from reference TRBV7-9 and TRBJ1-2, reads DTGVSQNPRHKITKRGQNVTFRCDPISEHNRLYWYRQTLGQGPEFLTYFQNEAQLEKSRLLSDRFSAERPKGSFSTLEIQRTEQGDSAMYLCASSLEWRGGYTFGSGTRLTVV.

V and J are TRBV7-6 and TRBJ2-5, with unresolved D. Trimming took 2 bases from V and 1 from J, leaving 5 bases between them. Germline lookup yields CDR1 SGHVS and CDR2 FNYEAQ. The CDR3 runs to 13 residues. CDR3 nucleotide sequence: TGTGCCAGCAGCTTATACGGCCAAGAGACCCAGTACTTC. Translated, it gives CASSLYGQETQYF. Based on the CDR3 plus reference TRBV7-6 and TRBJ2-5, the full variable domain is GAGVSQSPRYKVTKRGQDVALRCDPISGHVSLYWYRQALGQGPEFLTYFNYEAQQDKSGLPNDRFSAERPEGSISTLTIQRTEQRDSAMYRCASSLYGQETQYFGPGTRLLVL.

Here the CDR3 reads CASSLRDLSSATNEKLFF. CDR3 coding DNA: TGTGCCAGCAGTCTCCGGGACCTATCGTCTGCAACTAATGAAAAACTGTTTTTT. This chain links TRBV28 with TRBJ1-4; a weak D match, TRBD1 (5 bases). Trimming removed 5 bases at V and 0 bases at J, with 19 bases between. Germline V gives CDR1 MDHEN, CDR2 SYDVKM. This CDR3 has 18 residues.

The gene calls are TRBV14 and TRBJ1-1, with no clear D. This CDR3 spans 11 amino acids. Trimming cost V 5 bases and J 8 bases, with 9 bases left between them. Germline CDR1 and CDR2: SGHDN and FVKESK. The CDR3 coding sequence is TGTGCCAGCAGCATAGCGGGAGAAGCTTTCTTT. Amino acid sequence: CASSIAGEAFF.

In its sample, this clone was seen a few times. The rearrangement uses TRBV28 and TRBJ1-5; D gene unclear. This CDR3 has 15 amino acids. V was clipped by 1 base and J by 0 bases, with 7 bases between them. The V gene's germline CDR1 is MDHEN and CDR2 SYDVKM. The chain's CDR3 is CASSLLQSSNQPQHF. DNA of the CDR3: TGTGCCAGCAGTTTATTGCAGAGTAGCAATCAGCCCCAGCATTTT. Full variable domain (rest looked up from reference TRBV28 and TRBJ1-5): DVKVTQSSRYLVKRTGEKVFLECVQDMDHENMFWYRQDPGLGLRLIYFSYDVKMKEKGDIPEGYSVSREKKERFSLILESASTNQTSMYLCASSLLQSSNQPQHFGDGTRLSIL.

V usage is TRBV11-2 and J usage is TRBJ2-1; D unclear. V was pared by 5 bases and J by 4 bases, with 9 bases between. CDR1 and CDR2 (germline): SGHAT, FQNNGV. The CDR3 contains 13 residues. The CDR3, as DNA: TGTGCCAGCAGCCGGATTACTTACAATGAGCAGTTCTTC. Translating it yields CASSRITYNEQFF.

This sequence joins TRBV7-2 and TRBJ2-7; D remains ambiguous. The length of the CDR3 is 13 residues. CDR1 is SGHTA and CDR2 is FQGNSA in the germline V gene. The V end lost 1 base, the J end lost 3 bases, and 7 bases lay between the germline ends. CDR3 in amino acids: CASSLGPNYEQYV. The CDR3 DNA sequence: TGTGCCAGCAGCTTAGGTCCGAACTACGAGCAGTACGTC.